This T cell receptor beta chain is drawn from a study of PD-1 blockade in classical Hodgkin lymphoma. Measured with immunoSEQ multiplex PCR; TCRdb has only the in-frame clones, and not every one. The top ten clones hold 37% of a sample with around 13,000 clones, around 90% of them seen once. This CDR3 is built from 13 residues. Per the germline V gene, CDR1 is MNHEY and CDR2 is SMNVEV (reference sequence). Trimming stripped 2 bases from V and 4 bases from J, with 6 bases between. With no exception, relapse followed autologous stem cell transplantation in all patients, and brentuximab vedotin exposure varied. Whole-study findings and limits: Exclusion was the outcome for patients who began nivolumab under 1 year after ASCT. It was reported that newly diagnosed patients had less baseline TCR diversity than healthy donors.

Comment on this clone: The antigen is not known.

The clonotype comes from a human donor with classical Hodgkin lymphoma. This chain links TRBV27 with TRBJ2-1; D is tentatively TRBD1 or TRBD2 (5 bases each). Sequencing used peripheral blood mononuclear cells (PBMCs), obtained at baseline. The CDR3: CASSLEGYNEQFF. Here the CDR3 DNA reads TGTGCCAGCAGTTTAGAGGGGTACAATGAGCAGTTCTTC.